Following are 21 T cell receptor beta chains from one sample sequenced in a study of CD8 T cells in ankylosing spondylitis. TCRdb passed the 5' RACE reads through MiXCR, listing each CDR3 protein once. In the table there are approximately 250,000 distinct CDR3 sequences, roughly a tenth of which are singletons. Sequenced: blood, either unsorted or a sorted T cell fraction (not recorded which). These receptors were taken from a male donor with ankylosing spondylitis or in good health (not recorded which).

The DNA of the CDR3 is TGTGCCAGCAGAACCCTCGGACGAGACATTCAGTACTTC. This codes for CASRTLGRDIQYF. The chain joins TRBV6-1 to TRBJ2-4; D remains ambiguous. This CDR3 spans 13 amino acids. In germline, CDR1 is MNHNS, CDR2 SASEGT. Trimming removed 6 bases from V and 8 bases from J, with 14 bases in between.

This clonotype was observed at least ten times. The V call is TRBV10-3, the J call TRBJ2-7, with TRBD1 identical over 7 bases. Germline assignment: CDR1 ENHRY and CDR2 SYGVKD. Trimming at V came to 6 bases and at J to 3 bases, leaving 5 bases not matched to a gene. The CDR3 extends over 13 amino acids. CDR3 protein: CAISRDSDYEQYF. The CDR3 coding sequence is TGTGCCATCAGCCGGGACAGCGACTACGAGCAGTACTTC.

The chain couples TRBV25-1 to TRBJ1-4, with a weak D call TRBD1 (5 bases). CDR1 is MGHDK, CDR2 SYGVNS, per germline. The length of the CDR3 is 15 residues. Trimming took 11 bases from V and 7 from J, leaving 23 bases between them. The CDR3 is CAAEGRVDGVEKLFF. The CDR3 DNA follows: TGTGCCGCCGAGGGCAGGGTGGACGGGGTTGAAAAACTGTTTTTT.

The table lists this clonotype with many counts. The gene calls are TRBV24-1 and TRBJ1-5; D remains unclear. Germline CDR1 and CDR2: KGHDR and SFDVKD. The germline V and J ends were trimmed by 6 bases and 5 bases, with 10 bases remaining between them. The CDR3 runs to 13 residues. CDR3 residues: CATSKGRDQPQHF. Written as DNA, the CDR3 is TGTGCCACCAGTAAGGGTCGAGATCAGCCCCAGCATTTT.

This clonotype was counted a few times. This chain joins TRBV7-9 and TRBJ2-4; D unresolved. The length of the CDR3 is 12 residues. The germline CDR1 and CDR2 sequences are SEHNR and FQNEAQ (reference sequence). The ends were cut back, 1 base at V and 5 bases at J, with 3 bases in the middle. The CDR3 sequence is CASSLVQNIQYF. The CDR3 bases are TGTGCCAGCAGCTTAGTGCAAAACATTCAGTACTTC.

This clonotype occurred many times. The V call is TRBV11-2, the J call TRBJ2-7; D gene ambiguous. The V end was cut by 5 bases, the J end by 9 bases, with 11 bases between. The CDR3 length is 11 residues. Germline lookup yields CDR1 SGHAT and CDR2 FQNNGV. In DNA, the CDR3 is TGTGCCAGCAGCCAAACCCTCCGGCAGTACTTC. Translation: CASSQTLRQYF.

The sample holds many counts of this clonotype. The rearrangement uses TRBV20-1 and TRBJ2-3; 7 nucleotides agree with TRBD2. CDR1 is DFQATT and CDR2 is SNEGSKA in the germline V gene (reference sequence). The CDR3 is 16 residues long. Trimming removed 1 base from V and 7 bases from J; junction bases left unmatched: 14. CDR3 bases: TGCAGTGCTAGAGGTCTAAGGGGTGGCGGGAGCTATACGCAGTATTTT. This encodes CSARGLRGGGSYTQYF.

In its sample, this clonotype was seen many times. CDR3 DNA: TGTGCCAGCAGCGGACACTCTCCGACCTTAGGGACTGAAGCTTTCTTT. Protein: CASSGHSPTLGTEAFF. The chain combines TRBV9 with TRBJ1-1; D is unresolved. The CDR3 is made up of 16 amino acids. Germline loops: CDR1 SGDLS, CDR2 YYNGEE. The germline V and J ends were trimmed by 3 bases and 5 bases, with 20 bases remaining between them.

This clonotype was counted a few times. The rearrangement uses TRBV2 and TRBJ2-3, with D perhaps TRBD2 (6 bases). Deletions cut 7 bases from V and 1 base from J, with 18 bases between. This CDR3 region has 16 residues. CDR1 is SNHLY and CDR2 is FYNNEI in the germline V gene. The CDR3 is CASTLYAPGGTDTQYF. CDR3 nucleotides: TGTGCCAGCACCTTGTACGCCCCGGGAGGCACAGATACGCAGTATTTT.

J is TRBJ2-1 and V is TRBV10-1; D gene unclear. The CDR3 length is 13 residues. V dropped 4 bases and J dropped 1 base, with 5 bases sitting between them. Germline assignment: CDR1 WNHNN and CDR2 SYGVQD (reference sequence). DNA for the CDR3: TGCGCCAGCAGTGTTGGGTCCTACAATGAGCAGTTCTTC. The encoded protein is CASSVGSYNEQFF.

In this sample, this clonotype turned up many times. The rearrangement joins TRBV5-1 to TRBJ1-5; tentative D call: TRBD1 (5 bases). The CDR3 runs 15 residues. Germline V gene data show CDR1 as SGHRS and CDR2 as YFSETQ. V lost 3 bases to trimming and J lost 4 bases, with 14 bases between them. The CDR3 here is CASSSDGQGNQPQHF. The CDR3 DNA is TGCGCCAGCAGCTCCGACGGGCAGGGAAATCAGCCCCAGCATTTT. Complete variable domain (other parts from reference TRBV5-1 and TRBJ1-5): KAGVTQTPRYLIKTRGQQVTLSCSPISGHRSVSWYQQTPGQGLQFLFEYFSETQRNKGNFPGRFSGRQFSNSRSEMNVSTLELGDSALYLCASSSDGQGNQPQHFGDGTRLSIL.

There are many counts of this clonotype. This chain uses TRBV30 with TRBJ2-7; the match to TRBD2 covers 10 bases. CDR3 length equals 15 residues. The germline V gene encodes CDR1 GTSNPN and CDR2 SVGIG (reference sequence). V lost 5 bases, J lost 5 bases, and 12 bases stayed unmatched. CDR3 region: CAWGGRLAGINEQYF. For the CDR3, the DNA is TGTGCCTGGGGGGGTCGACTAGCGGGCATCAACGAGCAGTACTTC.

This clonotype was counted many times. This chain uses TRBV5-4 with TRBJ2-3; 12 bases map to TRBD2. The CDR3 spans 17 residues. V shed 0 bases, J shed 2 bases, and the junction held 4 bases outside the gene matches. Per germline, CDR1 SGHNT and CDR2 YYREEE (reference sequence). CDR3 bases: TGTGCCAGCAGCTTGGGACTAGCGGGGGCCAACACAGATACGCAGTATTTT. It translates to CASSLGLAGANTDTQYF.

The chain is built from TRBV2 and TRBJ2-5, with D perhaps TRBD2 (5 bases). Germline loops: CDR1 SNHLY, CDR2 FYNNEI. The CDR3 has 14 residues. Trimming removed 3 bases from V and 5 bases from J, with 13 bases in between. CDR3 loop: CASSEGIPGETQYF. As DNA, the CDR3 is TGTGCCAGCAGTGAGGGTATTCCGGGGGAGACCCAGTACTTC.

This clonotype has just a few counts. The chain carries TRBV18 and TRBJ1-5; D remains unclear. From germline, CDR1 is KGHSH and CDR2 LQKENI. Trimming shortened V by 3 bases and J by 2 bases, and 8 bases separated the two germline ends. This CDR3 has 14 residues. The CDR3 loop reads CASSPGSGNQPQHF. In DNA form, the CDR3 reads TGTGCCAGCTCACCGGGATCGGGCAATCAGCCCCAGCATTTT. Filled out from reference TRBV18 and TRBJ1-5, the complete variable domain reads NAGVMQNPRHLVRRRGQEARLRCSPMKGHSHVYWYRQLPEEGLKFMVYLQKENIIDESGMPKERFSAEFPKEGPSILRIQQVVRGDSAAYFCASSPGSGNQPQHFGDGTRLSIL.

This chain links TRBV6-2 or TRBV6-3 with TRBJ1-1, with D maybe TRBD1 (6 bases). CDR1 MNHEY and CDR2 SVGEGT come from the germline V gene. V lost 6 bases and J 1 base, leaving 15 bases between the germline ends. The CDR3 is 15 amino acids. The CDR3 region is CASRFAGTTNTEAFF. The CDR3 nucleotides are TGTGCCAGCAGATTCGCCGGGACAACGAACACTGAAGCTTTCTTT.

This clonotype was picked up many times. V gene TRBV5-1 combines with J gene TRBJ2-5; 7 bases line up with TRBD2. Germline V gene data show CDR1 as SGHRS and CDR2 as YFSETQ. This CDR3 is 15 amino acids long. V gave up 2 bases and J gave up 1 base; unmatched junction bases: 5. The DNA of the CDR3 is TGCGCCAGCAGCTTTGGGGCTAGCGGCCAAGAGACCCAGTACTTC. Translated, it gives CASSFGASGQETQYF.

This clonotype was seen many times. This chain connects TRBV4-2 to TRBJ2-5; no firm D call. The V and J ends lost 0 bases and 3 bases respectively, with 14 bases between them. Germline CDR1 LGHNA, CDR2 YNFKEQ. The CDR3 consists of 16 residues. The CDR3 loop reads CASSQDGKRAEETQYF. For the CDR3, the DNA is TGTGCCAGCAGCCAAGATGGGAAGCGTGCTGAAGAGACCCAGTACTTC.

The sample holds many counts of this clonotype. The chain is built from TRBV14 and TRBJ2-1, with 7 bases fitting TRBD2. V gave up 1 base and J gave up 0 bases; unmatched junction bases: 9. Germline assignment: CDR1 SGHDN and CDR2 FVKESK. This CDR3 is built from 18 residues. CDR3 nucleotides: TGTGCCAGCAGCCAAGGACGACGAGCTAGCGGCTCCTACAATGAGCAGTTCTTC. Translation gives CASSQGRRASGSYNEQFF.

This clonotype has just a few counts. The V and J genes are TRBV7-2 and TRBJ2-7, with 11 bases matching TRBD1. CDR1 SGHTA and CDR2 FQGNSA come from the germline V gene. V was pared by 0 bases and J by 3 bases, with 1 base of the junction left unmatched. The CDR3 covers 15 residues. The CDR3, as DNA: TGTGCCAGCAGCTTAGCCGGGACAGGGGGCTACGAGCAGTACTTC. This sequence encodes CASSLAGTGGYEQYF.

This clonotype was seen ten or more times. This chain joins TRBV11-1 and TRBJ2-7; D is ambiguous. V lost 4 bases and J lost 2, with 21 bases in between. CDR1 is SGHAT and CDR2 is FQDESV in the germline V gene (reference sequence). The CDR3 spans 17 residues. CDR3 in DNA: TGTGCCAGCAGCTCGCTAGGCGGTTTAGTCGGACCCTACGAGCAGTACTTC. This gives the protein CASSSLGGLVGPYEQYF.